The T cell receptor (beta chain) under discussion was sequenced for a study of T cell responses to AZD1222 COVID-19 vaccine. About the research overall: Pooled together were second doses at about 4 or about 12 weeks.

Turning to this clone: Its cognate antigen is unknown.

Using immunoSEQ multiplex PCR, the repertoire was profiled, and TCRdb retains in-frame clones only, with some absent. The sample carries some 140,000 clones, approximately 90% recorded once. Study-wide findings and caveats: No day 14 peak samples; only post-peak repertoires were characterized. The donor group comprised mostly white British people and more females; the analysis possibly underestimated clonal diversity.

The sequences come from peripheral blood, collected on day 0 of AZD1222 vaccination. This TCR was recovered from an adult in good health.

Here the CDR3 reads CASSLAPGGPLNTEAFF. For the CDR3, the DNA is TGTGCCAGCAGCTTAGCCCCCGGAGGACCGTTGAACACTGAAGCTTTCTTT. The chain uses TRBV7-9 and TRBJ1-1; D not certain. The CDR3 is 17 amino acids. Trimming pared 0 bases from V and 0 bases from J, leaving 14 bases between. Looked up from germline, CDR1 is SEHNR and CDR2 is FQNEAQ (reference sequence).